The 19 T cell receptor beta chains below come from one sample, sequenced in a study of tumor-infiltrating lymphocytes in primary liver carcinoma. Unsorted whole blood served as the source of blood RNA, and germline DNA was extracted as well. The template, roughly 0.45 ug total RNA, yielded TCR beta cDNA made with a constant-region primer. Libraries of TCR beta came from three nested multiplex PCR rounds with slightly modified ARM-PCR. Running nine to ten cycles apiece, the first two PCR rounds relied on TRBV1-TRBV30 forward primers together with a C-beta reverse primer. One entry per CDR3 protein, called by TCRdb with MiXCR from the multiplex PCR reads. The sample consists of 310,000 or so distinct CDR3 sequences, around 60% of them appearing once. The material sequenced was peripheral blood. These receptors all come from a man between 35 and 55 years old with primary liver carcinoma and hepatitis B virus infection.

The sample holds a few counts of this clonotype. CDR3 residues: CASSETTLGSQETQYF. As DNA, the CDR3 is TGTGCCAGCAGTGAAACAACATTGGGATCCCAAGAGACCCAGTACTTC. The V gene is TRBV28, the J gene TRBJ2-5; D gene uncertain. The CDR3 is 16 residues long. Germline V gene sequence: CDR1 MDHEN, CDR2 SYDVKM. The V end lost 5 bases, the J end lost 1 base, and 17 bases lay between the germline ends.

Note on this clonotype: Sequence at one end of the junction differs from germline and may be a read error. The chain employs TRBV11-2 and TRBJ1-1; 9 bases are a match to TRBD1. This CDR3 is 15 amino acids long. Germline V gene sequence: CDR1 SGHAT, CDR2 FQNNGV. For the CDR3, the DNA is TGTGCCAGCAACCAATTGGACAGGGGAAACACTGAAGCCTTCTTT. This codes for CASNQLDRGNTEAFF.

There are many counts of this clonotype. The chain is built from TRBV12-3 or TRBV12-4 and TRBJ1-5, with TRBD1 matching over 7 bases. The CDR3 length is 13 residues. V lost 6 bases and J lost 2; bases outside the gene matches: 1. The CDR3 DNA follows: TGTGCCAGCAGCCAGGGGGGCAATCAGCCCCAGCATTTT. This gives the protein CASSQGGNQPQHF.

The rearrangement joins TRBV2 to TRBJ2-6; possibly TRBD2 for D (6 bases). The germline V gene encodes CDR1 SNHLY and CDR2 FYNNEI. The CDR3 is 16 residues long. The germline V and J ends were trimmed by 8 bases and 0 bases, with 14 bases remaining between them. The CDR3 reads CASLEGRSSGANVLTF. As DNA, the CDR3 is TGTGCCAGCTTGGAGGGACGGAGCTCTGGGGCCAACGTCCTGACTTTC.

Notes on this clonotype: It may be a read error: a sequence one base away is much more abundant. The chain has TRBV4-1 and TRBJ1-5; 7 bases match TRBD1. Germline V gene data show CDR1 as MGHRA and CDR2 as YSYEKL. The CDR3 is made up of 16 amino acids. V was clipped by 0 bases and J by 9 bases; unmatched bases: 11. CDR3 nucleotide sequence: TGCGCCAGCAGCCAAGATATGAGACAGGGACTTCGGCCCCAGCATTTT. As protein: CASSQDMRQGLRPQHF.

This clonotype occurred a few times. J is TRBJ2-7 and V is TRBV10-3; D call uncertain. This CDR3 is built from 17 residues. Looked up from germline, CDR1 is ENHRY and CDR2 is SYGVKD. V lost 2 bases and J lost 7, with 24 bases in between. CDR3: CAISESTRVFDPMEQYF. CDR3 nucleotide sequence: TGTGCCATCAGTGAGAGTACGCGAGTTTTCGACCCGATGGAGCAGTACTTC.

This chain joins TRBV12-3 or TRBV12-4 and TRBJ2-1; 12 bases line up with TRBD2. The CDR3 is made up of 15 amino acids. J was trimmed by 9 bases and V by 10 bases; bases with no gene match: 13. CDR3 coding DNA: TGTGCCAACAGCTCACTAGCGGGAGGCTATAGTGAGCAGTTCTTC. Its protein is CANSSLAGGYSEQFF.

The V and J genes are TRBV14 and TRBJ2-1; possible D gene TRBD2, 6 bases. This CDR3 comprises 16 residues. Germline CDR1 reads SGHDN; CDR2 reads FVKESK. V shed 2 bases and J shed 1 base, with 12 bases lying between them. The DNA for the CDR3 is TGTGCCAGCAGCCAATCTTCGGGAGAATCCTACAATGAGCAGTTCTTC. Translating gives CASSQSSGESYNEQFF.

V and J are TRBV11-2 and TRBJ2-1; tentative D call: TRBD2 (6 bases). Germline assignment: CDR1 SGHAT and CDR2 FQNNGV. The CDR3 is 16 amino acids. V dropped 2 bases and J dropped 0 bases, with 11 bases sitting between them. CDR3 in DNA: TGTGCCAGCAGCTTAAGCGGGTGGGCCTCCTACAATGAGCAGTTCTTC. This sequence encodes CASSLSGWASYNEQFF.

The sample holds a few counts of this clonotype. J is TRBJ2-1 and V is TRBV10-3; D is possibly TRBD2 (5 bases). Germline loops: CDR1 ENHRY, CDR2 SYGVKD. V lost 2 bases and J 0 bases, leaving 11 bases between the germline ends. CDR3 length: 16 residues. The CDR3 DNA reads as TGTGCCATCAGTGAGATGGTAGCGAGCTCCTACAATGAGCAGTTCTTC. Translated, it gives CAISEMVASSYNEQFF.

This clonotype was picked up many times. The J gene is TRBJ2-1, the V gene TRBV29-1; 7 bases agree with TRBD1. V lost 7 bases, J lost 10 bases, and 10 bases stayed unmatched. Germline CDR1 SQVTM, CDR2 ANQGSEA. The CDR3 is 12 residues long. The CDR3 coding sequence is TGCAGCGCTAAACCCGACAGGGTCGAGCAGTTCTTC. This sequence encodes CSAKPDRVEQFF.

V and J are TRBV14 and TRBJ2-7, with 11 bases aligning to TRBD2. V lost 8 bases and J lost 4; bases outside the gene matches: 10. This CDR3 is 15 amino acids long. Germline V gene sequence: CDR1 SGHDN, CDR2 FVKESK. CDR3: CASGSRLAGRYEQYF. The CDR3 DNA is TGTGCCAGCGGCTCCCGACTAGCGGGAAGATACGAGCAGTACTTC. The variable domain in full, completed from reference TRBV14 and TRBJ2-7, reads EAGVTQFPSHSVIEKGQTVTLRCDPISGHDNLYWYRRVMGKEIKFLLHFVKESKQDESGMPNNRFLAERTGGTYSTLKVQPAELEDSGVYFCASGSRLAGRYEQYFGPGTRLTVT.

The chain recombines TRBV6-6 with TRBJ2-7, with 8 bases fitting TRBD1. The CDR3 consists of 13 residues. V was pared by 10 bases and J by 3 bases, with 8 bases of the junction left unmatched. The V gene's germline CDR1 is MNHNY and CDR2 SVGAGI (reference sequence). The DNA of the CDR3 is TGTGCCAATAGTGTTACAGGGGGCTACGAGCAGTACTTC. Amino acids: CANSVTGGYEQYF.

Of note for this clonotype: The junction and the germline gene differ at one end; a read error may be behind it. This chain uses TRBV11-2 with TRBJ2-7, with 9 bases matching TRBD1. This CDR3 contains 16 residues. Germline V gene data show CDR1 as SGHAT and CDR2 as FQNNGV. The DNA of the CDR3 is TGTCCCAGCAACTCCTTCTGGGGACAGGGATCCTACGAGCAGTACTTC. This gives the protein CPSNSFWGQGSYEQYF.

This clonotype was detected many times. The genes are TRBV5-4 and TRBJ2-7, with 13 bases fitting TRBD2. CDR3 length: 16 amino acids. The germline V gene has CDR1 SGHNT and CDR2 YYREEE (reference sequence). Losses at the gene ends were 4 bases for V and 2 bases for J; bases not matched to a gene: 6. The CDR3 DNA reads TGTGCCAGCAGCACCGGACTAGCGGGAGCCGCCTACGAGCAGTACTTC. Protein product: CASSTGLAGAAYEQYF.

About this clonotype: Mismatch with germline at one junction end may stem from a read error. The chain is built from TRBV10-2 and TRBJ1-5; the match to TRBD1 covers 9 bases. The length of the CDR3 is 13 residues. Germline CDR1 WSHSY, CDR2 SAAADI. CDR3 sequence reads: CASSQGAGQHQHF. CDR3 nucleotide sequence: TGCGCCAGTTCACAGGGGGCAGGTCAGCACCAGCATTTT.

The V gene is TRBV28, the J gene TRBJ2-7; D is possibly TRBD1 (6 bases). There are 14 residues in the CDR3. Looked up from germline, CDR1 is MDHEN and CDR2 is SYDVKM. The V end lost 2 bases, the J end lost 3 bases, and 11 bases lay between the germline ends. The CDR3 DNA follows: TGTGCCAGCAGTTTACTGACAGGACTCTACGAGCAGTACTTC. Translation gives CASSLLTGLYEQYF.

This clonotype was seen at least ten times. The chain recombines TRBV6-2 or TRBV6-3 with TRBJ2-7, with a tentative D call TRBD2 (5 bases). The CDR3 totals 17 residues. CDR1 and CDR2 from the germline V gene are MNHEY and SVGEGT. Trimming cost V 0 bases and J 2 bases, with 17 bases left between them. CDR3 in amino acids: CASSYSNPGEGTYEQYF. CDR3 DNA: TGTGCCAGCAGTTACTCGAACCCCGGAGAGGGAACCTACGAGCAGTACTTC.

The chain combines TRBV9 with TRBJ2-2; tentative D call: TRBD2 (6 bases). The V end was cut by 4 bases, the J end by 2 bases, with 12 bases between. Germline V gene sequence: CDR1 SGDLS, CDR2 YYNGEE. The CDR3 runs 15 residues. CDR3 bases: TGTGCCAGCAGCTTTTCGGGACTTAACACCGGGGAGCTGTTTTTT. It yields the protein CASSFSGLNTGELFF.